Sequencing of this T cell receptor (beta chain) was carried out in a study of CD8 T cells in ankylosing spondylitis (dated by TCRdb to about 2017). In the study overall: To find TCR variants linked to disease, the study profiled T cell receptor beta repertoires in ankylosing spondylitis patients and healthy donors. The full study cohort was made up of roughly 25 ankylosing spondylitis patients and over 90 healthy donors. Peripheral blood samples were taken, and synovial fluid was additionally collected from ankylosing spondylitis patients.

Study-level results and caveats: A TCR beta motif made up of several highly homologous amino acid variants appeared to be characteristic of blood from ankylosing spondylitis patients. A CD8+ phenotype was shown by the disease-linked clones, which were found at relatively low frequencies in peripheral blood. According to the report, matched synovial fluid samples from ankylosing spondylitis patients were significantly enriched for the disease-linked clones. Some motif variants were previously reported in synovial fluid and blood of reactive arthritis patients, suggesting common disease-initiation mechanisms.

As concerns this clonotype: No cognate antigen has been identified for it. Per-base quality was not reported, and no clone a single base away is much larger than it.

The reads were generated on an Illumina HiSeq 2500. Quantitative 5'-RACE with molecular barcodes was used to prepare TCR beta libraries. Regarding the original processing steps: To identify disease-linked TCR variants, a new computational method was used, one built on a probabilistic model of VDJ rearrangement. The public reads were reprocessed in TCRdb via fastp at Q25 and MiXCR, keeping in-frame beta chains. CDR3 protein duplicates are merged, each entry listing the most common genes and DNA. For this entry, the V and J calls and clone size follow TCRdb and not the study's own pipeline. This sample comprises some 270,000 distinct CDR3 sequences, roughly 32% of them detected only once. Jointly, the top ten make up approximately 4.4% of the sample. From the cysteine up to the phenylalanine, the CDR3 has a length of 16 residues. Only the CDR3 DNA stays, 48 bases, in frame from base 1. In the germline V gene, CDR1 corresponds to SGHRS and CDR2 to YFSETQ. The junction shows trimming of 1 base on V and 1 base on J, plus 14 bases between the germline ends.

The V and J genes are TRBV5-1 and TRBJ1-2, with no confidently assigned D gene. Sequenced sample: blood, either unsorted or a sorted T cell fraction (not recorded which). The TCR was taken from a male donor with ankylosing spondylitis or in good health (not recorded which). At the DNA level, the sequence is TGCGCCAGCAGCTTGACAGCGCCGGCAATTAACTATGGCTACACCTTC. Translated, it gives CASSLTAPAINYGYTF.